This T cell receptor (beta chain) was recorded in a study of shared clonotypes between healthy human individuals. Clones were read by immunoSEQ multiplex PCR, and TCRdb kept only the in-frame ones, dropping some. The sample lists 2,500,000 or so clones; roughly 93% were seen once. Per germline, CDR1 WNHNN and CDR2 SYGVQD (reference sequence). The CDR3 consists of 14 residues. This sequence joins TRBV10-1 and TRBJ2-5; TRBD2 might be the D (5 bases). The J call may be faulty, since TRBJ2-7 better matches the DNA end. This receptor was taken from a man aged 18-30 years in good health. Some clones in this sample may be carry-over from other donors' samples. Sample: naive CD4+ T cells from PBMCs. Subset here: CD45RA+ positively selected. CDR3 DNA sequence: TGCGCCAGCAGTGACTCCCCTAGCCGCGGCGAGCAGTACTTC. It specifies CASSDSPSRGEQYF.